The 24 T cell receptor beta chains in this list originate from one sample, sequenced in a study of patients and donors after allogeneic stem cell transplantation. TCRdb passed the RT-PCR reads through MiXCR, listing each CDR3 protein once. The sample lists 900,000 to 1,000,000 distinct CDR3 sequences, 18% occurring once. The sample consisted of blood, either unsorted or a sorted T cell fraction (not recorded which). Source of these receptors: a human donor who was either an allogeneic HSCT recipient or a stem cell or donor lymphocyte infusion donor (not recorded which). It is not recorded whose cells these are; they may come from a transplant donor.

V and J are TRBV4-3 and TRBJ2-5; possible D gene TRBD2, 6 bases. The CDR3 loop spans 16 amino acids. Germline CDR1 is LGHNA and CDR2 is YSLEER. V dropped 3 bases and J dropped 5 bases, with 19 bases sitting between them. DNA for the CDR3: TGCGCCAGCAGCCAGATGGTGGGAGGATTGATGGAGACCCAGTACTTC. It encodes CASSQMVGGLMETQYF.

This clonotype was picked up a small number of times. The chain links TRBV7-9 to TRBJ2-5; the match to TRBD2 covers 10 bases. V gave up 1 base and J gave up 3 bases; unmatched junction bases: 5. The germline V gene encodes CDR1 SEHNR and CDR2 FQNEAQ (reference sequence). The CDR3 has 16 residues. CDR3 protein: CASSLDALAGKETQYF. The DNA of the CDR3 is TGTGCCAGCAGCTTAGACGCACTAGCGGGGAAAGAGACCCAGTACTTC. The full variable domain, in which reference TRBV7-9 and TRBJ2-5 provide the parts outside the CDR3, is DTGVSQNPRHKITKRGQNVTFRCDPISEHNRLYWYRQTLGQGPEFLTYFQNEAQLEKSRLLSDRFSAERPKGSFSTLEIQRTEQGDSAMYLCASSLDALAGKETQYFGPGTRLLVL.

The chain joins TRBV9 to TRBJ2-1; D may be TRBD1 or TRBD2 (5 bases each). V dropped 0 bases and J dropped 3 bases, with 10 bases sitting between them. CDR3 size: 15 residues. Looked up from germline, CDR1 is SGDLS and CDR2 is YYNGEE. CDR3 loop: CASSVGGVYYNEQFF. Here the CDR3 DNA reads TGTGCCAGCAGCGTAGGAGGGGTATACTACAATGAGCAGTTCTTC. Full variable domain (remainder filled in from reference TRBV9 and TRBJ2-1): DSGVTQTPKHLITATGQRVTLRCSPRSGDLSVYWYQQSLDQGLQFLIQYYNGEERAKGNILERFSAQQFPDLHSELNLSSLELGDSALYFCASSVGGVYYNEQFFGPGTRLTVL.

This clonotype was seen a handful of times. J is TRBJ1-2 and V is TRBV5-5, with unresolved D. This CDR3 region has 15 residues. CDR1 and CDR2 (germline): SGHKS, YYEKEE (reference sequence). V was clipped by 0 bases and J by 2 bases, with 11 bases between them. This chain's CDR3 is CASSLALNSNYGYTF. CDR3 nucleotide sequence: TGTGCCAGCAGCTTGGCCTTAAACTCAAACTATGGCTACACCTTC.

The V call is TRBV4-3, the J call TRBJ2-7; D may be TRBD1 or TRBD2 (6 bases each). The CDR3 loop spans 16 amino acids. The germline V gene has CDR1 LGHNA and CDR2 YSLEER. Trimming removed 0 bases at V and 0 bases at J, with 12 bases between. In DNA, the CDR3 is TGCGCCAGCAGCCAAGATCGAACGGGGGCCTCCTACGAGCAGTACTTC. It translates to CASSQDRTGASYEQYF.

The chain has TRBV11-2 and TRBJ2-2, with TRBD2 matching over 7 bases. Germline-derived CDR1 and CDR2 are SGHAT and FQNNGV. The CDR3 consists of 16 residues. Unmatched junction bases numbered 9, after V lost 3 bases and J lost 5 bases. The CDR3 DNA reads TGTGCCAGCAGCTTTACCTCCCCCGGGAGGACCGGGGAGCTGTTTTTT. Encoded protein: CASSFTSPGRTGELFF.

V gene TRBV27 combines with J gene TRBJ1-1; the D gene is possibly TRBD1 (5 bases). The germline CDR1 and CDR2 sequences are MNHEY and SMNVEV (reference sequence). With 5 bases removed from V and 10 bases from J, the gap between germline ends came to 20 bases. There are 14 residues in the CDR3. The CDR3 loop is CASSPSGDSGGAFF. CDR3 DNA sequence: TGTGCCAGCAGTCCATCGGGGGATAGTGGGGGAGCTTTCTTT.

This chain links TRBV7-2 with TRBJ1-3; 9 bases line up with TRBD1. The J segment lost 0 bases and the V segment lost 5 bases, leaving 5 bases of the junction unmatched. The germline CDR1 and CDR2 sequences are SGHTA and FQGNSA. This CDR3 spans 16 amino acids. CDR3 nucleotides: TGTGCCAGCAGCCCTTACAGGGGGCCCTCTGGAAACACCATATATTTT. This gives the protein CASSPYRGPSGNTIYF.

This clonotype showed up just a few times. V usage is TRBV3-1 and J usage is TRBJ1-5; D gene uncertain. This CDR3 comprises 14 residues. V was trimmed by 2 bases and J by 5 bases, leaving 10 bases between them. The germline V gene has CDR1 LGHDT and CDR2 YNNKEL (reference sequence). CDR3 loop: CASSQNSGDQPQHF. For the CDR3, the DNA is TGTGCCAGCAGCCAAAATTCCGGGGATCAGCCCCAGCATTTT. Combining the CDR3 with reference TRBV3-1 and TRBJ1-5 gives the whole variable domain DTAVSQTPKYLVTQMGNDKSIKCEQNLGHDTMYWYKQDSKKFLKIMFSYNNKELIINETVPNRFSPKSPDKAHLNLHINSLELGDSAVYFCASSQNSGDQPQHFGDGTRLSIL.

In its sample, this clonotype was seen once. The rearrangement uses TRBV6-2 or TRBV6-3 and TRBJ1-2; D perhaps matches TRBD1 (6 bases). The CDR3 covers 15 residues. The germline V gene encodes CDR1 MNHEY and CDR2 SVGEGT. V lost 5 bases and J 2 bases, leaving 15 bases between the germline ends. The CDR3 region is CASSDPRGPNYGYTF. For the CDR3, the DNA is TGTGCCAGCAGTGACCCCAGGGGACCGAACTATGGCTACACCTTC.

This clonotype was found a few times. The CDR3 loop is CASSFGDDSPLHF. CDR3 in DNA: TGTGCCAGCAGTTTCGGGGACGATTCACCCCTCCACTTT. The V call is TRBV2, the J call TRBJ1-6, with a possible D match to TRBD1 (5 bases). The CDR3 contains 13 residues. The germline gives CDR1 SNHLY, CDR2 FYNNEI. Trimming stripped 5 bases from V and 8 bases from J, with 10 bases between.

V is TRBV21-1 and J is TRBJ2-4; TRBD2, the table's D call, was not compared with the DNA. TRBV21-1 is labeled a pseudogene. The CDR3 spans 17 residues. CDR3 DNA sequence: TGTGCCAGCAGCAAACGTAGCGGGAGTGTGGCCAAAAACATTCAGTACTTC. Protein sequence: CASSKRSGSVAKNIQYF.

This clonotype appeared a few times. V is TRBV4-1 and J is TRBJ1-5; D ambiguous. Germline CDR1 MGHRA, CDR2 YSYEKL. The CDR3 length is 17 residues. V gave up 0 bases and J gave up 4 bases, with 16 bases separating them. The CDR3 nucleotides read TGCGCCAGCAGCCAAGATGATCGCATCGTTGGGAATCAGCCCCAGCATTTT. It encodes CASSQDDRIVGNQPQHF.

The V call is TRBV10-3, the J call TRBJ1-1; D is perhaps TRBD1 (5 bases). CDR3 length equals 15 residues. The germline V and J ends were trimmed by 10 bases and 1 base, with 19 bases remaining between them. CDR1 is ENHRY, CDR2 SYGVKD, per germline. The chain's CDR3 is CATREGLISNTEAFF. The CDR3 DNA reads as TGTGCCACCAGGGAGGGACTGATTTCGAACACTGAAGCTTTCTTT.

The chain links TRBV7-3 to TRBJ2-2; D remains unclear. This CDR3 comprises 14 residues. CDR1 is SGHTA, CDR2 FQGTGA, per germline. Trimming cost V 6 bases and J 1 base, with 9 bases left between them. This CDR3 is CASSAVVNTGELFF. CDR3 bases: TGTGCCAGCAGTGCCGTGGTGAACACCGGGGAGCTGTTTTTT.

This clonotype appeared a few times. V is TRBV7-3 and J is TRBJ2-1, with TRBD2 matching 14 bases. The V gene end was trimmed by 6 bases and the J gene end by 10 bases; junction bases not matched to a gene: 5. From germline, CDR1 is SGHTA and CDR2 FQGTGA. The CDR3 is 14 amino acids. The DNA for the CDR3 is TGTGCCAGCAGGCGACTAGCGGGAGGGGGCGAGCAGTTCTTC. It codes for CASRRLAGGGEQFF.

The CDR3 DNA reads TGTGCCAGCAGTTACTCCGCCGCACTAGCGGGGGAAGAGACCCAGTACTTC. This gives the protein CASSYSAALAGEETQYF. The chain combines TRBV6-5 with TRBJ2-5; TRBD2 aligns across 11 bases. This CDR3 comprises 17 residues. Germline V gene sequence: CDR1 MNHEY, CDR2 SVGAGI. With V trimmed by 0 bases and J by 3 bases, 6 bases remained unmatched.

The chain uses TRBV6-2 or TRBV6-3 and TRBJ1-4; no clear D. Germline V gene sequence: CDR1 MNHEY, CDR2 SVGEGT. The V end was cut by 0 bases, the J end by 5 bases, with 7 bases between. CDR3 length equals 14 residues. CDR3 residues: CASSYSAVNEKLFF. In DNA, the CDR3 is TGTGCCAGCAGTTACTCAGCGGTCAATGAAAAACTGTTTTTT.

The sample holds many counts of this clonotype. The J gene is TRBJ1-1, the V gene TRBV27, with D possibly TRBD1 on 5 matching bases. The CDR3 extends over 14 amino acids. The germline CDR1 and CDR2 sequences are MNHEY and SMNVEV (reference sequence). Trimming shortened V by 0 bases and J by 4 bases, and 9 bases separated the two germline ends. CDR3 protein: CASSLSGGGTEAFF. The DNA of the CDR3 is TGTGCCAGCAGTTTATCTGGGGGTGGCACTGAAGCTTTCTTT.

The CDR3 bases are TGTGCCAGCAGCTTTAGCGGGTTCCAAGACGAGCAGTACTTC. Translation gives CASSFSGFQDEQYF. The rearrangement joins TRBV7-2 to TRBJ2-7; 7 bases are shared with TRBD2. The CDR3 runs to 14 residues. The germline gives CDR1 SGHTA, CDR2 FQGNSA. Germline trimming cut 3 bases from V and 5 bases from J; bases unmatched to any gene: 7.

This chain connects TRBV24-1 to TRBJ2-3; D gene ambiguous. Germline CDR1 reads KGHDR; CDR2 reads SFDVKD. CDR3 length: 14 residues. Trimming cost V 3 bases and J 6 bases, with 12 bases left between them. In DNA, the CDR3 is TGTGCCACCAGTGATGACTTCCACCTGGATACGCAGTATTTT. This sequence encodes CATSDDFHLDTQYF.

The rearrangement links TRBV2 to TRBJ2-7; possibly TRBD1 for D (5 bases). The V and J ends lost 6 bases and 1 base respectively, with 13 bases between them. The CDR3 totals 14 residues. Germline V gene data show CDR1 as SNHLY and CDR2 as FYNNEI. For the CDR3, the DNA is TGTGCCAGCAGGGCAGGGTCGGGTTCCTACGAGCAGTACTTC. Translating it yields CASRAGSGSYEQYF.

This clonotype occurred a few times. V and J are TRBV5-1 and TRBJ2-3; perhaps TRBD2 as D (6 bases). Germline-derived CDR1 and CDR2 are SGHRS and YFSETQ. Trimming pared 7 bases from V and 6 bases from J, leaving 24 bases between. This CDR3 contains 16 residues. CDR3 sequence reads: CASSGGATRRGDTQYF. CDR3 nucleotide sequence: TGCGCCAGCTCGGGCGGGGCCACACGACGTGGGGATACGCAGTATTTT.

This clonotype was seen a single time. V gene TRBV20-1 combines with J gene TRBJ2-5; 8 nucleotides agree with TRBD2. Germline CDR1 is DFQATT and CDR2 is SNEGSKA (reference sequence). The CDR3 has 13 residues. V gave up 4 bases and J gave up 7 bases; unmatched junction bases: 8. The CDR3 DNA reads TGCAGTGCTATTAGCGGGGATTGGTGGACCCAGTACTTC. This encodes CSAISGDWWTQYF.